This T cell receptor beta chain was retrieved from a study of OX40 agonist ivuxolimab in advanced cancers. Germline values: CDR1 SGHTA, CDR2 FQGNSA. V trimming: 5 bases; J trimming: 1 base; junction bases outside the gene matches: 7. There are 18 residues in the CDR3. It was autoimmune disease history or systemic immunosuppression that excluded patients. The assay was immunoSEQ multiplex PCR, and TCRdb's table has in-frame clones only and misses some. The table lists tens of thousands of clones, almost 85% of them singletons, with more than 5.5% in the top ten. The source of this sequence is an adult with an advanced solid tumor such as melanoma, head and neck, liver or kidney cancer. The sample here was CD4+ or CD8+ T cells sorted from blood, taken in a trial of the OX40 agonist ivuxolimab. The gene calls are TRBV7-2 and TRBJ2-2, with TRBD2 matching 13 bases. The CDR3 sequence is CASSRSTSGGRNTGELFF. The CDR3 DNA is TGTGCCAGCAGCAGATCGACTAGCGGGGGGCGGAACACCGGGGAGCTGTTTTTT.